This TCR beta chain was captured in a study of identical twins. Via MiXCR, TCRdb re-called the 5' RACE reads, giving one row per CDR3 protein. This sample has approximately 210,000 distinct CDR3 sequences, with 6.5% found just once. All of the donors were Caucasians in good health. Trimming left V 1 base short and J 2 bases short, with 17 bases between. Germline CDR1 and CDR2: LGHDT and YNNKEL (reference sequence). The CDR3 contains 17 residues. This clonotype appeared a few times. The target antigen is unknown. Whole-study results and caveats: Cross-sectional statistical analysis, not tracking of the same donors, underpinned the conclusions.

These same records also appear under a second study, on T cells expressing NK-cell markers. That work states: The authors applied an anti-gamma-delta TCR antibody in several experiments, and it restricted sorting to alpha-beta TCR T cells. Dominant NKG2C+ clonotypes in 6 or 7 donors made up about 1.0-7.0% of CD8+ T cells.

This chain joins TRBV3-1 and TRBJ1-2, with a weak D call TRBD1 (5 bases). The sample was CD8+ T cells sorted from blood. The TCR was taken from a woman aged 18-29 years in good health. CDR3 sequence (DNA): TGTGCCAGCAGCCAAGTTACTTTCGCAGGGCTGAACTATGGCTACACCTTC. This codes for CASSQVTFAGLNYGYTF.